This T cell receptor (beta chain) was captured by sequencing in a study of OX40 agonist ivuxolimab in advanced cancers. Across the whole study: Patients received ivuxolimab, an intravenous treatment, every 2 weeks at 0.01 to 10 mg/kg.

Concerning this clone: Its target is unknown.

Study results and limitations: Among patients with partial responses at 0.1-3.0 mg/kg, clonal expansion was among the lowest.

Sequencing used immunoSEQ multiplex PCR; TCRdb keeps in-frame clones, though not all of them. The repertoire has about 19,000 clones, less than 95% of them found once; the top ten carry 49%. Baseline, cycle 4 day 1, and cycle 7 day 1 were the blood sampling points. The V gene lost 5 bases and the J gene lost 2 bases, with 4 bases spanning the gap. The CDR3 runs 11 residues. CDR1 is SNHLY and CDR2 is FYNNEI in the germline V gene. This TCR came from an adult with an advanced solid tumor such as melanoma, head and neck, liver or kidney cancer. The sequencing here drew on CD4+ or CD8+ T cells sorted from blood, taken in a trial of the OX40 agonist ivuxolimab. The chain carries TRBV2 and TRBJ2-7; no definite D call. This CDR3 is CASSPAYEQYF. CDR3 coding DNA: TGTGCCAGCAGTCCCGCCTACGAGCAGTACTTC. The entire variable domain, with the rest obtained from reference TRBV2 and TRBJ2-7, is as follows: EPEVTQTPSHQVTQMGQEVILRCVPISNHLYFYWYRQILGQKVEFLVSFYNNEISEKSEIFDDQFSVERPDGSNFTLKIRSTKLEDSAMYFCASSPAYEQYFGPGTRLTVT.